The rows below give T cell receptor beta chains drawn from one sample of a study of blood T cell repertoires in COVID-19. Using immunoSEQ multiplex PCR, the repertoire was profiled, and TCRdb retains in-frame clones only, with some absent. The sample contains approximately 170,000 clones, less than 90% of which appear only once. The source material was peripheral blood. These TCRs come from a woman aged 70-85 years with COVID-19, enrolled during active disease. CDR3s include the opening cysteine and the closing phenylalanine or tryptophan. The order of the fields is D gene, clone size, J gene, CDR3 length, V gene, CDR3 protein, CDR3 DNA. A D gene is named only where the DNA matches it firmly. The size of a clone is reported for some rows only, either as once, few or many, or as a class for expanded clones.

. . TRBJ2-7 13 TRBV10-3 CAITSGSSYEQYF TGTGCCATCACTAGTGGGAGCTCCTACGAGCAGTACTTC
TRBD2 . TRBJ2-1 15 TRBV7-2 CASSLEGLADNEQFF TGTGCCAGCAGCTTAGAGGGACTAGCGGACAATGAGCAGTTCTTC
. . TRBJ2-4 13 TRBV30 CAWSLTGRNIQYF TGTGCCTGGAGTTTGACAGGTAGAAACATTCAGTACTTC
TRBD2 . TRBJ2-6 18 TRBV7-2 CASTDQLAGVAGANVLTF TGTGCCAGCACCGACCAACTAGCGGGAGTTGCTGGGGCCAACGTCCTGACTTTC
. . TRBJ1-2 16 TRBV6-5 CASSYSSRVGSYGYTF TGTGCCAGCAGTTACTCGAGCAGGGTCGGCTCCTATGGCTACACCTTC
TRBD1 . TRBJ2-2 19 TRBV5-4 CASSPPGQGEWVLPGELFF TGTGCCAGCAGCCCCCCGGGACAGGGTGAATGGGTCCTCCCCGGGGAGCTGTTTTTT
TRBD2 . TRBJ2-1 15 TRBV6-5 CASSLLAGVPNEQFF TGTGCCAGCAGCCTACTAGCGGGAGTTCCCAATGAGCAGTTCTTC
TRBD1 . TRBJ2-3 15 TRBV18 CASSPVGQAPDTQYF TGTGCCAGCTCACCCGTCGGACAGGCCCCAGATACGCAGTATTTT
TRBD1 . TRBJ2-1 15 TRBV6-5 CASRQLGTGNNEQFF TGTGCCAGCAGGCAACTAGGGACAGGAAACAATGAGCAGTTCTTC
. once TRBJ2-1 15 TRBV5-4 CASSLEREPYNEQFF TGTGCCAGCAGCTTGGAACGGGAACCCTACAATGAGCAGTTCTTC
TRBD2 . TRBJ2-7 15 TRBV7-9 CACGTSGKKAYEQYF TGTGCCTGCGGGACTAGCGGGAAAAAGGCCTACGAGCAGTACTTC
TRBD1 . TRBJ1-4 17 TRBV19 CASSTWTGGGIAEKLFF TGTGCCAGTAGTACCTGGACAGGGGGCGGGATCGCGGAAAAACTGTTTTTT
. . TRBJ2-1 16 TRBV27 CASTRKTASSYNEQFF TGTGCCAGCACCCGTAAGACTGCTAGCTCCTACAATGAGCAGTTCTTC
. . TRBJ2-2 14 TRBV5-1 CASSAGTGSGELFF TGCGCCAGCAGCGCTGGGACTGGGTCCGGGGAGCTGTTTTTT
TRBD1 . TRBJ1-2 16 TRBV5-1 CASSLAAGQGVYGYTF TGCGCCAGCAGCTTGGCCGCGGGACAGGGGGTCTATGGCTACACCTTC
. . TRBJ2-1 15 TRBV4-2 CASSQAGSSYNEQFF TGTGCCAGCAGCCAAGCCGGTAGTAGTTACAATGAGCAGTTCTTC
. . TRBJ2-7 14 TRBV3-1/TRBV3-2 CASSQGAKSYEQYF TGTGCCAGCAGCCAAGGAGCGAAGTCCTACGAGCAGTACTTC
. . TRBJ2-5 14 TRBV29-1 CSVLKGGLGETQYF TGCAGCGTGTTAAAAGGCGGGTTAGGAGAGACCCAGTACTTC
. . TRBJ2-3 15 TRBV27 CASSTQGLGTDTQYF TGTGCCAGCAGTACACAGGGATTGGGCACAGATACGCAGTATTTT
TRBD2 . TRBJ2-4 20 TRBV14 CASSQEGASGRFLARNIQYF TGTGCCAGCAGCCAAGAAGGTGCTAGCGGGAGGTTCTTGGCTAGGAACATTCAGTACTTC
. . TRBJ2-1 12 TRBV6-2/TRBV6-3 CASSYSTGEQFF TGTGCCAGCAGTTACTCGACAGGTGAGCAGTTCTTC
TRBD1 . TRBJ1-3 15 TRBV2 CATRDRVGSGNTIYF TGTGCCACCCGGGACAGGGTAGGGTCTGGAAACACCATATATTTT
. . TRBJ1-2 14 TRBV5-1 CASSLEITRGGYTF TGCGCCAGCAGCTTGGAGATCACCAGGGGCGGCTACACCTTC
. . TRBJ1-1 15 TRBV5-4 CASSLELGTYTEAFF TGTGCCAGCAGCTTGGAATTGGGCACTTACACTGAAGCTTTCTTT
TRBD1 . TRBJ2-1 14 TRBV6-5 CASSPGQGLNEQFF TGTGCCAGCAGTCCGGGACAGGGTCTAAATGAGCAGTTCTTC
. . TRBJ1-5 17 TRBV19 CASSIDPRVVNNQPQHF TGTGCCAGTAGTATAGATCCCAGGGTAGTGAACAATCAGCCCCAGCATTTT
TRBD1 . TRBJ1-1 15 TRBV14 CASSQVTGGFTEAFF TGTGCCAGCAGCCAGGTCACAGGGGGCTTCACTGAAGCTTTCTTT
. once TRBJ2-7 11 TRBV30 CAGADYYEQYF TGTGCCGGAGCGGATTACTACGAGCAGTACTTC
. . TRBJ1-1 14 TRBV3-1/TRBV3-2 CASSLQGKNTEAFF TGTGCCAGCAGCTTACAGGGTAAGAACACTGAAGCTTTCTTT
. . TRBJ1-2 13 TRBV6-2/TRBV6-3 CASSLRQFDGYTF TGTGCCAGCAGTTTACGACAGTTCGATGGCTACACCTTC
TRBD1 . TRBJ1-2 13 TRBV29-1 CSVARGQVYGYTF TGCAGCGTTGCCAGGGGACAGGTCTATGGCTACACCTTC
. . TRBJ1-5 16 TRBV19 CASSIEAGYSNQPQHF TGTGCCAGTAGTATTGAGGCCGGATATAGCAATCAGCCCCAGCATTTT
. . TRBJ1-2 14 TRBV10-3 CAISEIRSFYGYTF TGTGCCATCAGTGAAATCCGGAGTTTCTATGGCTACACCTTC
. few TRBJ1-5 14 TRBV9 CASSVGTDNQPQHF TGTGCCAGCAGCGTAGGGACAGACAATCAGCCCCAGCATTTT
. few TRBJ2-5 15 TRBV7-2 CASSFLGAVQETQYF TGTGCCAGCAGCTTCCTCGGCGCGGTCCAAGAGACCCAGTACTTC
. . TRBJ2-1 16 TRBV10-3 CAISDPGAGGFDEQFF TGTGCCATCAGTGACCCCGGGGCAGGGGGGTTCGATGAGCAGTTCTTC
. . TRBJ1-2 15 TRBV2 CASSQAGRTIYGYTF TGTGCCAGCAGTCAAGCGGGACGGACTATCTATGGCTACACCTTC
TRBD1 . TRBJ1-1 15 TRBV7-2 CASSGRQGKNTEAFF TGTGCCAGCAGCGGCCGACAGGGGAAGAACACTGAAGCTTTCTTT
. . TRBJ1-5 16 TRBV30 CAWSPMTGVSNQPQHF TGTGCCTGGAGCCCCATGACAGGCGTGAGCAATCAGCCCCAGCATTTT
TRBD2 . TRBJ2-2 16 TRBV10-2 CASHVGTSGNTGELFF TGCGCCAGCCACGTTGGGACTAGCGGTAACACCGGGGAGCTGTTTTTT
. few TRBJ1-2 13 TRBV28 CASRFGGNYGYTF TGTGCCAGCAGATTTGGGGGCAACTATGGCTACACCTTC
. . TRBJ2-3 13 TRBV5-1 CASSFRDTDTQYF TGCGCCAGCAGCTTCCGCGACACAGATACGCAGTATTTT
TRBD2 . TRBJ2-3 19 TRBV4-3 CASSQVSVTSGVSTDTQYF TGCGCCAGCAGCCAAGTCTCCGTTACTAGCGGAGTTAGCACAGATACGCAGTATTTT
. . TRBJ2-2 13 TRBV28 CASSSTGTGELFF TGTGCCAGCAGTTCGACGGGCACCGGGGAGCTGTTTTTT
. . TRBJ2-5 16 TRBV28 CASSFQPGRNQETQYF TGTGCCAGCAGTTTCCAACCCGGTAGAAACCAAGAGACCCAGTACTTC
. . TRBJ2-1 14 TRBV30 CAWRQGSSYNEQFF TGTGCCTGGCGGCAGGGCAGCTCCTACAATGAGCAGTTCTTC
TRBD2 few TRBJ2-7 14 TRBV28 CASIPGGTRGEQYF TGTGCCAGCATCCCGGGGGGGACTCGGGGAGAGCAGTACTTC
. . TRBJ2-7 13 TRBV10-1 CASSERTDREQYF TGCGCCAGCAGTGAAAGGACAGATCGAGAGCAGTACTTC
. . TRBJ1-2 13 TRBV18 CASSPDRVYGYTF TGTGCCAGCTCACCCGACAGAGTCTATGGCTACACCTTC